A single sample is the source of the 6 T cell receptor beta chains below, sequenced in a study of tumor and adjacent non-tumor tissue in lung cancer. A modified ARM-PCR protocol with three rounds of nested PCR amplified TCRbeta. MiXCR was run by TCRdb on the multiplex PCR reads, yielding one entry per CDR3 protein. This sample has about 76,000 distinct CDR3 sequences, with around 70% found just once. No cell sorting was done before RNA was extracted from the tissue. Sequenced input: lung tumor tissue. These receptors were collected from a woman in her seventies with non-small cell lung cancer.

This sequence joins TRBV14 and TRBJ2-2; D possibly uses TRBD1 or TRBD2 (5 bases each). Germline V lookup: CDR1 SGHDN, CDR2 FVKESK. The CDR3 length is 17 residues. V was shortened by 0 bases and J by 16 bases, with 27 bases between the two germline ends. This CDR3 reads CASSQDWVAGRTGDQFF. The CDR3 coding sequence is TGTGCCAGCAGCCAAGATTGGGTAGCAGGGCGTACCGGGGACCAGTTTTTT.

To note about this clonotype: A read error may produce the germline difference seen at one junction end. The chain uses TRBV5-1 and TRBJ2-3, with TRBD1 as a possible D gene (5 bases). The CDR3 extends over 13 amino acids. Germline CDR1 and CDR2: SGHRS and YFSETQ. CDR3 in amino acids: CASSVDGTGTQYF. As DNA, the CDR3 is TGCGCCAGCAGTGTGGACGGCACAGGTACGCAGTATTTT.

Ten or more counts support this clonotype. The chain joins TRBV20-1 to TRBJ2-7; 9 positions match TRBD2. Trimming took 6 bases from V and 7 from J; bases not matched to a gene: 13. CDR3 length: 14 amino acids. CDR1 is DFQATT and CDR2 is SNEGSKA in the germline V gene (reference sequence). The CDR3 DNA sequence: TGCAGTGCCCATCCAATAGCGGGAGTCCGAGAGCAGTACTTC. Translated: CSAHPIAGVREQYF.

Concerning this clonotype itself: A read error is likely, as this CDR3 ends without the conserved phenylalanine or tryptophan. The chain couples TRBV6-1 to TRBJ1-1; D is undetermined. Per the germline V gene, CDR1 is MNHNS and CDR2 is SASEGT. The CDR3 sequence is 14 residues long. CDR3 sequence (DNA): TGTGCCAGCAGTGAATGGAGAACGAACACTAAAGCTTTCCTT. This sequence encodes CASSEWRTNTKAFL.

Notes on this clonotype: One junction end does not reproduce the germline sequence, and a read error may be involved. V gene TRBV28 combines with J gene TRBJ2-3; D ambiguous. The CDR3 spans 15 residues. Germline V lookup: CDR1 MDHEN, CDR2 SYDVKM. The DNA for the CDR3 is TGTGCCAGCATTTTATCCCCCCTCCATTGGGATACGCAGTACTTT. It is translated as CASILSPLHWDTQYF.

Turning to this clonotype: At one end, the junction sequence differs from germline, possibly due to a read error. The chain links TRBV24-1 to TRBJ1-5; 8 nucleotides agree with TRBD1. Germline assignment: CDR1 KGHDR and CDR2 SFDVKD. The CDR3 is made up of 15 amino acids. CDR3 amino acids: CSTSDSDREGQPQHF. CDR3 coding DNA: TGTTCCACCAGTGATTCGGACAGGGAGGGACAGCCCCAGCATTTT.